One and the same sample provided the 24 T cell receptor beta chains below, sequenced in a study of blood T cell repertoires in COVID-19. This table comes from immunoSEQ multiplex PCR, and its TCRdb copy is limited to in-frame clones, with some not included. Seen here are 210,000 or so clones, around 80% observed once, and the top ten hold approximately 4.6%. What was sequenced was PBMCs or T cells enriched from blood (not recorded which). These receptors were collected from a man aged 25 to 45 with acute COVID-19.

The DNA of the CDR3 is TGTGCCAGCTCACCACCGGGAATGACAGGGGGCCGGGGCTACACCTTC. This encodes CASSPPGMTGGRGYTF. This sequence joins TRBV18 and TRBJ1-2; 10 bases align to TRBD1. This CDR3 has 16 residues. The germline V gene has CDR1 KGHSH and CDR2 LQKENI. Unmatched junction bases numbered 9, after V lost 0 bases and J lost 8 bases.

The chain recombines TRBV18 with TRBJ2-3; D might be TRBD1 (5 bases). Looked up from germline, CDR1 is KGHSH and CDR2 is LQKENI. Trimming left V 6 bases short and J 3 bases short, with 16 bases between. This CDR3 comprises 15 residues. The CDR3 region has the DNA TGTGCCAGCTCCCCTGATCAGGGCCTTACAGATACGCAGTATTTT. This gives the protein CASSPDQGLTDTQYF.

The V call is TRBV2, the J call TRBJ2-5; 9 nucleotides agree with TRBD2. V trimming: 6 bases; J trimming: 1 base; junction bases outside the gene matches: 0. The CDR3 runs 13 residues. Per the germline V gene, CDR1 is SNHLY and CDR2 is FYNNEI. CDR3 sequence: CASRLAGQETQYF. The CDR3 region has the DNA TGTGCCAGCAGACTAGCGGGCCAAGAGACCCAGTACTTC. Full variable domain (missing parts from reference TRBV2 and TRBJ2-5): EPEVTQTPSHQVTQMGQEVILRCVPISNHLYFYWYRQILGQKVEFLVSFYNNEISEKSEIFDDQFSVERPDGSNFTLKIRSTKLEDSAMYFCASRLAGQETQYFGPGTRLLVL.

This chain links TRBV9 with TRBJ1-2; D perhaps matches TRBD1 (5 bases). CDR3 length equals 13 residues. Germline V gene lookup returns CDR1 SGDLS and CDR2 YYNGEE. Trimming cost V 9 bases and J 4 bases, with 16 bases left between them. The CDR3 DNA is TGTGCCACCTCGCGGGGCGAGATCTATGGCTACACCTTC. Amino acid sequence: CATSRGEIYGYTF.

V usage is TRBV19 and J usage is TRBJ1-2; possibly TRBD1 for D (6 bases). Germline V gives CDR1 LNHDA, CDR2 SQIVND (reference sequence). The ends were cut back, 4 bases at V and 0 bases at J, with 9 bases in the middle. The CDR3 extends over 14 amino acids. As DNA, the CDR3 is TGTGCCAGTAGTACTGGACAGCCTAACTATGGCTACACCTTC. Protein: CASSTGQPNYGYTF.

The chain is built from TRBV9 and TRBJ1-1; D gene uncertain. Trimming shortened V by 4 bases and J by 10 bases, and 17 bases separated the two germline ends. The CDR3 extends over 13 amino acids. The germline V gene has CDR1 SGDLS and CDR2 YYNGEE. The CDR3 DNA is TGTGCCAGCAGCCCCACGGCCACCGAGCGAGCTTTCTTT. This translates into CASSPTATERAFF. The full variable domain, with the rest looked up from reference TRBV9 and TRBJ1-1, is DSGVTQTPKHLITATGQRVTLRCSPRSGDLSVYWYQQSLDQGLQFLIQYYNGEERAKGNILERFSAQQFPDLHSELNLSSLELGDSALYFCASSPTATERAFFGQGTRLTVV.

The chain joins TRBV19 to TRBJ1-5, with 7 bases fitting TRBD1. The CDR3 is 14 amino acids. The V and J ends lost 5 bases and 3 bases, in that order; junction bases with no gene match: 4. The germline V gene has CDR1 LNHDA and CDR2 SQIVND (reference sequence). CDR3 nucleotides: TGTGCCAGTAGTTGGGACAGCCCCAATCAGCCCCAGCATTTT. It translates to CASSWDSPNQPQHF.

The V gene is TRBV5-4, the J gene TRBJ2-7; a weak D match, TRBD2 (7 bases). The V gene lost 4 bases and the J gene lost 0 bases, with 11 bases spanning the gap. CDR1 is SGHNT and CDR2 is YYREEE in the germline V gene (reference sequence). CDR3 length: 14 residues. The CDR3, as DNA: TGTGCCAGCAGCCCCGGGGGGCTCTCCTACGAGCAGTACTTC. Amino acids: CASSPGGLSYEQYF.

This clone occurred many times. The chain carries TRBV27 and TRBJ2-7; TRBD2 is a possible D gene (6 bases). The V end lost 6 bases, the J end lost 2 bases, and 14 bases lay between the germline ends. Germline assignment: CDR1 MNHEY and CDR2 SMNVEV (reference sequence). The CDR3 spans 14 residues. CDR3 protein: CASRPAGIPYEQYF. The CDR3 DNA sequence: TGTGCCAGCAGGCCGGCGGGGATTCCCTACGAGCAGTACTTC.

The rearrangement uses TRBV27 and TRBJ1-1, with 7 bases matching TRBD1. This CDR3 spans 16 amino acids. The germline V gene has CDR1 MNHEY and CDR2 SMNVEV (reference sequence). V gave up 1 base and J gave up 5 bases; unmatched junction bases: 10. CDR3 bases: TGTGCCAGCAGTTTATACAGGGGCAATTCGGGGACTGAAGCTTTCTTT. Translation: CASSLYRGNSGTEAFF.

The chain combines TRBV30 with TRBJ1-2; D is unclear. This CDR3 comprises 13 residues. Germline lookup yields CDR1 GTSNPN and CDR2 SVGIG (reference sequence). Trimming took off 0 bases at V and 0 bases at J, with 5 bases between the two ends. The CDR3 DNA follows: TGTGCCTGGAGTGTAGGAGCTAACTATGGCTACACCTTC. It translates to CAWSVGANYGYTF.

Only a few counts were recorded for this clone. The chain links TRBV12-3 or TRBV12-4 to TRBJ1-4, with D unresolved. This CDR3 spans 13 amino acids. The ends were cut back, 4 bases at V and 8 bases at J, with 11 bases in the middle. In nucleotides, the CDR3 is TGTGCCAGCAGTTCCCCTGCTAGGGAAAAACTGTTTTTT. Translation: CASSSPAREKLFF.

The CDR3 reads CASSQGGDTQYF. Here the CDR3 DNA reads TGTGCCAGCAGCCAGGGGGGAGATACGCAGTATTTT. The chain combines TRBV4-2 with TRBJ2-3; tentative D call: TRBD2 (6 bases). Per germline, CDR1 LGHNA and CDR2 YNFKEQ. The CDR3 has 12 residues. Trimming took 3 bases from V and 5 from J, leaving 6 bases between them.

This chain links TRBV15 with TRBJ2-7, with TRBD1 identical over 11 bases. J was trimmed by 6 bases and V by 2 bases; bases with no gene match: 9. Germline CDR1 LNHNV, CDR2 YYDKDF (reference sequence). This CDR3 comprises 16 residues. The CDR3 sequence is CATSRIAGQGVGEQYF. CDR3 nucleotides: TGTGCCACCAGCAGAATCGCGGGACAGGGGGTTGGCGAGCAGTACTTC.

The chain uses TRBV29-1 and TRBJ1-2, with D perhaps matching TRBD1 (6 bases). Trimming left V 4 bases short and J 7 bases short, with 19 bases between. This CDR3 has 14 residues. Germline assignment: CDR1 SQVTM and CDR2 ANQGSEA. CDR3 in DNA: TGCAGCGTTGTGGGGGACACATCACAACGTGGCTACACCTTC. This codes for CSVVGDTSQRGYTF.

This clone appeared a few times. Here the CDR3 DNA reads TGCGCCAGCAGCCCCGCGGGGTTGGAGACCCAGTACTTC. Translation gives CASSPAGLETQYF. The chain joins TRBV5-1 to TRBJ2-5, with D possibly matching TRBD2 (6 bases). This CDR3 has 13 residues. V dropped 4 bases and J dropped 5 bases, with 12 bases sitting between them. Germline lookup yields CDR1 SGHRS and CDR2 YFSETQ. The full variable domain, completed using reference TRBV5-1 and TRBJ2-5, is KAGVTQTPRYLIKTRGQQVTLSCSPISGHRSVSWYQQTPGQGLQFLFEYFSETQRNKGNFPGRFSGRQFSNSRSEMNVSTLELGDSALYLCASSPAGLETQYFGPGTRLLVL.

J is TRBJ1-3 and V is TRBV5-1; possibly TRBD1 for D (6 bases). This CDR3 region has 14 residues. Germline loops: CDR1 SGHRS, CDR2 YFSETQ. V lost 0 bases and J 4 bases, leaving 8 bases between the germline ends. In DNA form, the CDR3 reads TGCGCCAGCAGCTTGGGGGACATCGGAAACACCATATATTTT. Encoded protein: CASSLGDIGNTIYF.

The rearrangement joins TRBV9 to TRBJ2-1; D not resolved. This CDR3 comprises 14 residues. Trimming pared 0 bases from V and 9 bases from J, leaving 13 bases between. Germline V CDR1 and CDR2: SGDLS, YYNGEE. The CDR3 is CASSVAITNGEQFF. The CDR3 DNA is TGTGCCAGCAGCGTAGCTATAACTAACGGTGAGCAGTTCTTC.

This chain uses TRBV24-1 with TRBJ1-6; tentatively, D is TRBD1 (6 bases). Germline loops: CDR1 KGHDR, CDR2 SFDVKD. This CDR3 has 14 amino acids. The ends were cut back, 7 bases at V and 7 bases at J, with 13 bases in the middle. CDR3 DNA sequence: TGTGCCACCAGGGGCTCCGGGACAAATTCACCCCTCCACTTT. The encoded protein is CATRGSGTNSPLHF.

The V gene is TRBV7-3, the J gene TRBJ2-2, with D possibly matching TRBD1 (6 bases). CDR1 and CDR2 (germline): SGHTA, FQGTGA. V lost 0 bases and J 5 bases, leaving 16 bases between the germline ends. The CDR3 covers 17 residues. CDR3 protein: CASSLTATGKFTGELFF. CDR3 in DNA: TGTGCCAGCAGCTTAACGGCAACAGGGAAGTTTACCGGGGAGCTGTTTTTT. Together with reference TRBV7-3 and TRBJ2-2, the CDR3 gives the full variable domain: GAGVSQTPSNKVTEKGKYVELRCDPISGHTALYWYRQSLGQGPEFLIYFQGTGAADDSGLPNDRFFAVRPEGSVSTLKIQRTERGDSAVYLCASSLTATGKFTGELFFGEGSRLTVL.

The chain has TRBV6-5 and TRBJ2-7; 7 nucleotides match TRBD2. CDR1 is MNHEY, CDR2 SVGAGI, per germline. With 2 bases clipped from V and 6 bases from J, the junction kept 7 bases outside the gene matches. CDR3 length equals 14 residues. Written as DNA, the CDR3 is TGTGCCAGCAGTTACCTTACATCGGGAGGCGAGCAGTACTTC. Amino acid sequence: CASSYLTSGGEQYF.

V usage is TRBV2 and J usage is TRBJ1-2; D call uncertain. Germline V gives CDR1 SNHLY, CDR2 FYNNEI. The CDR3 extends over 12 amino acids. V was pared by 0 bases and J by 7 bases, with 6 bases between. The CDR3 is CASSEALGGYTF. In nucleotides, the CDR3 is TGTGCCAGCAGTGAAGCGCTAGGTGGCTACACCTTC.

The chain combines TRBV20-1 with TRBJ2-5; 7 bases line up with TRBD1. V trimming: 3 bases; J trimming: 8 bases; junction bases outside the gene matches: 9. CDR1 is DFQATT, CDR2 SNEGSKA, per germline (reference sequence). CDR3 length: 13 residues. CDR3 region: CSASIRDSETQYF. The CDR3 nucleotides read TGCAGTGCTAGTATCCGGGACAGCGAAACCCAGTACTTC.

This chain joins TRBV7-5 and TRBJ1-5; the D segment call TRBD1 is taken from the table without a DNA check. TRBV7-5 corresponds to a pseudogene. The CDR3 has 18 residues. CDR3 loop: CVRSLDANDRGRNQPQHF. The CDR3 region has the DNA TGTGTCAGAAGCTTAGACGCCAATGACAGGGGGCGGAATCAGCCCCAGCATTTT.